This T cell receptor beta chain was recovered during a study of cytotoxic CD8 clonotypes in ibrutinib-treated CLL. V was clipped by 2 bases and J by 2 bases, with 12 bases between them. Germline loops: CDR1 SGDLS, CDR2 YYNGEE. CDR3 size: 15 residues. The targeted sequencing depth was 1 in 200,000 to 1 in 1 million T cells. The table came from immunoSEQ multiplex PCR; TCRdb's copy has only in-frame clones and leaves some out. The repertoire holds about 200,000 clones, roughly three quarters seen once, with 5.5% to 7% in the top ten. The clonotype originates from a human donor with chronic lymphocytic leukemia. Sequenced material: PBMCs, taken after 12 months of ibrutinib treatment. V and J are TRBV9 and TRBJ2-3, with D perhaps matching TRBD1 (5 bases). The CDR3 coding sequence is TGTGCCAGCAGCGTGGACATCCGGACCACAGATACGCAGTATTTT. Translating gives CASSVDIRTTDTQYF.